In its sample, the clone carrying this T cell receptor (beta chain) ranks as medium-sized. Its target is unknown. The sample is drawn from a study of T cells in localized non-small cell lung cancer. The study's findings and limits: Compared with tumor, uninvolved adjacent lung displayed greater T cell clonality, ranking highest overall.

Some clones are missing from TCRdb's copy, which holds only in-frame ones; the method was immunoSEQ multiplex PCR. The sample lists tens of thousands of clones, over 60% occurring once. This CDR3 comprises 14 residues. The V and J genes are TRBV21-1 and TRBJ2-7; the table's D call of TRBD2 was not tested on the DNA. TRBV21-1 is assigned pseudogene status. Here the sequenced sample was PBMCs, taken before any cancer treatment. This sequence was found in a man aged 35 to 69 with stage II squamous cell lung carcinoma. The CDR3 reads CASSKGEGSYEQYF. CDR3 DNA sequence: TGTGCCAGCAGCAAAGGTGAGGGCTCCTACGAGCAGTACTTC.